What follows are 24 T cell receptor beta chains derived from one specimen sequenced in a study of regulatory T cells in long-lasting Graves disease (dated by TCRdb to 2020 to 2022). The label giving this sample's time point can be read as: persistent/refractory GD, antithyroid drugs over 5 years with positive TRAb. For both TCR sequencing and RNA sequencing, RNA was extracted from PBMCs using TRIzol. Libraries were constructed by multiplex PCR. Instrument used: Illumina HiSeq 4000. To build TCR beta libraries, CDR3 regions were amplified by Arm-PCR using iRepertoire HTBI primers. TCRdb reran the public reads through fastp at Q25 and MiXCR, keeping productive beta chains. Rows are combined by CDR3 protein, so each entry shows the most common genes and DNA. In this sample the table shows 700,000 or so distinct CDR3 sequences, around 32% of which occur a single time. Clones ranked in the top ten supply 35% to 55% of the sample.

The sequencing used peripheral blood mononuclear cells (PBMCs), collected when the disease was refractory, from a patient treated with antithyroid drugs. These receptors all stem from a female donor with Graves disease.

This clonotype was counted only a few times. CDR3 amino acids: CASSEARAGELFF. The CDR3 coding sequence is TGTGCCAGCAGTGAAGCCAGGGCCGGGGAGCTGTTTTTT. V and J are TRBV2 and TRBJ2-2, with D perhaps TRBD1 (5 bases). The CDR3 loop spans 13 amino acids. Trimming left V 0 bases short and J 6 bases short, with 5 bases between. The germline V gene encodes CDR1 SNHLY and CDR2 FYNNEI.

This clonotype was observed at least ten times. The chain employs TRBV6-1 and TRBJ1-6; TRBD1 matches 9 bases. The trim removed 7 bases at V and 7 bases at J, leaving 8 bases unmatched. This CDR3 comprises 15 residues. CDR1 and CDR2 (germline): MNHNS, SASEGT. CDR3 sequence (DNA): TGTGCCAGCACCCAAGGGACAGGGCTGAATTCACCCCTCCACTTT. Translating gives CASTQGTGLNSPLHF.

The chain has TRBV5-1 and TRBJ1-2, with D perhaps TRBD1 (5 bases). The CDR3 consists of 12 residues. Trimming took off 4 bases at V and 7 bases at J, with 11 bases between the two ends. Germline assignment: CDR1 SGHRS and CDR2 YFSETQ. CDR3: CASSDGGIGYTF. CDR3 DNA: TGCGCCAGCAGCGATGGGGGTATTGGCTACACCTTC.

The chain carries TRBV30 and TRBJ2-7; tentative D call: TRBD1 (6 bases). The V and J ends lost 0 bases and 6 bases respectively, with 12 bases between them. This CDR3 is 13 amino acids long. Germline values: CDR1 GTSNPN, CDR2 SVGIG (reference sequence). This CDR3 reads CAWSVLGAFEQYF. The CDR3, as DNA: TGTGCCTGGAGTGTATTGGGGGCGTTCGAGCAGTACTTC.

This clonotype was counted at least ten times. This CDR3 reads CASRLLLYEQYF. CDR3 in DNA: TGTGCCAGCCGGCTCCTCCTCTACGAGCAGTACTTC. The genes are TRBV6-1 and TRBJ2-7; D not certain. Germline assignment: CDR1 MNHNS and CDR2 SASEGT. Trimming took off 8 bases at V and 3 bases at J, with 11 bases between the two ends. CDR3 length: 12 residues.

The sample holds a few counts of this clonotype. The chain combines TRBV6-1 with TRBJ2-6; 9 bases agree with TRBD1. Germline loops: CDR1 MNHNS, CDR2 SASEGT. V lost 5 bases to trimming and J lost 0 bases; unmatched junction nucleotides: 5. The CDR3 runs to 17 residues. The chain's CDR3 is CASSPRDRVSGANVLTF. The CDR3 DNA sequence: TGTGCCAGCAGTCCCCGGGACAGGGTCTCTGGGGCCAACGTCCTGACTTTC.

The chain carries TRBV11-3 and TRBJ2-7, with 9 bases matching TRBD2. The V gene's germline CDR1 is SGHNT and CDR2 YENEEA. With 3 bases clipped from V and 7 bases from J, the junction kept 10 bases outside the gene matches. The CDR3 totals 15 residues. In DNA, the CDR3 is TGTGCCAGCAGCTTGGGTAGCGGGAGTGCGGGAGAGCAGTACTTC. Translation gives CASSLGSGSAGEQYF.

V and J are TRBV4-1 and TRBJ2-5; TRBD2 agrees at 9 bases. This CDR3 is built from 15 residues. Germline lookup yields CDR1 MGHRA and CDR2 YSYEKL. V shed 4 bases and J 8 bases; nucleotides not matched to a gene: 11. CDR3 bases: TGCGCCAGCAGCCGAGCTAGCGGGGACGCATTTACCCAGTACTTC. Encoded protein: CASSRASGDAFTQYF.

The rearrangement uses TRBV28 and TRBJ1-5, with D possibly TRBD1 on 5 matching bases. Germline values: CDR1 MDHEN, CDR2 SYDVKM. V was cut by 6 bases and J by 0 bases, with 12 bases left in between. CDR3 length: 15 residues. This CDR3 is CASRTQGYSNQPQHF. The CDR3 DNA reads TGTGCCAGCAGGACTCAGGGTTATAGCAATCAGCCCCAGCATTTT. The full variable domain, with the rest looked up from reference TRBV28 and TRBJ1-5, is DVKVTQSSRYLVKRTGEKVFLECVQDMDHENMFWYRQDPGLGLRLIYFSYDVKMKEKGDIPEGYSVSREKKERFSLILESASTNQTSMYLCASRTQGYSNQPQHFGDGTRLSIL.

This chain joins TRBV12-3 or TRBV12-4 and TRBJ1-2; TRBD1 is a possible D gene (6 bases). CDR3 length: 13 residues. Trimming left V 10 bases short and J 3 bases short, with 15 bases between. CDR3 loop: CATSLGGYYGYTF. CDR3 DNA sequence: TGTGCCACGTCCCTTGGGGGCTACTATGGCTACACCTTC.

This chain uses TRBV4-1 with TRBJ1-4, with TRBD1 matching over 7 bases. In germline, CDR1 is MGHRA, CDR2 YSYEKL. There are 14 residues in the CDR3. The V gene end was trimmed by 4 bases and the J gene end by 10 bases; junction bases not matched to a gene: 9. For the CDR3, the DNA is TGCGCCAGCAGCCCCCGACAGGGCGAGGGAAAACTGTTTTTT. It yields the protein CASSPRQGEGKLFF.

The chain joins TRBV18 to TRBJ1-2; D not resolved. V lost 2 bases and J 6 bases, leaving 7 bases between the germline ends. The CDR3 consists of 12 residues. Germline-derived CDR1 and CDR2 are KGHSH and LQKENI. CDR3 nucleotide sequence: TGTGCCAGCTCACCATCAGTGGATGGCTACACCTTC. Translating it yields CASSPSVDGYTF.

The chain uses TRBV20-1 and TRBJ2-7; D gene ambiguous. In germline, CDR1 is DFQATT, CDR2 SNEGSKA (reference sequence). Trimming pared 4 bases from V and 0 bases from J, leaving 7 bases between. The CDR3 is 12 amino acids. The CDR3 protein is CSANSASYEQYF. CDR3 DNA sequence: TGCAGTGCTAATTCAGCCTCCTACGAGCAGTACTTC.

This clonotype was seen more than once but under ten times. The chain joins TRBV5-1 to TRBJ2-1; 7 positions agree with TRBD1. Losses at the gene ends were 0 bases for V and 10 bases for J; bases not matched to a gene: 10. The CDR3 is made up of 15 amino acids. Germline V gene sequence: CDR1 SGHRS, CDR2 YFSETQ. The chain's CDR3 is CASSLATGVYPEQFF. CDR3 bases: TGCGCCAGCAGCTTGGCAACAGGGGTTTACCCGGAGCAGTTCTTC.

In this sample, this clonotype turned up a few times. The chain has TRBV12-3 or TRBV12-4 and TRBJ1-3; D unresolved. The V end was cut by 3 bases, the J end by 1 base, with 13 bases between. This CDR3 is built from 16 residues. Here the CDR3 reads CASSLGRPISGNTIYF. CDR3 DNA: TGTGCCAGCAGTTTGGGCAGACCTATTTCTGGAAACACCATATATTTT.

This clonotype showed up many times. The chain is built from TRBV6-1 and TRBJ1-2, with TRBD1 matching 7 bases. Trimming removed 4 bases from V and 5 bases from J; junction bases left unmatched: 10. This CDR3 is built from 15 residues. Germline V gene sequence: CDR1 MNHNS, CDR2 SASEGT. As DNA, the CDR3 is TGTGCCAGCAGTGCGACCGGGACAGCTCCGTATGGCTACACCTTC. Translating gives CASSATGTAPYGYTF.

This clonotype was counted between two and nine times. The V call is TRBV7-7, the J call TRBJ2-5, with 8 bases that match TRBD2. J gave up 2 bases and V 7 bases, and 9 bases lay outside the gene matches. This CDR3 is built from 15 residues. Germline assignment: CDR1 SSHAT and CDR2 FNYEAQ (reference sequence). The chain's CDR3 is CASNSGLGKQETQYF. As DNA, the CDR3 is TGTGCCAGCAACTCGGGACTAGGAAAACAAGAGACCCAGTACTTC.

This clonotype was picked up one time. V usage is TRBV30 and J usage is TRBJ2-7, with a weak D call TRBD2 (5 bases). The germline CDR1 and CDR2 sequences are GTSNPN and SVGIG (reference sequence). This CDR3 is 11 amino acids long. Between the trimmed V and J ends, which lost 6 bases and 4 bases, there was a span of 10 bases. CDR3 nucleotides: TGTGCCTGTAATAGCGATTACGAGCAGTACTTC. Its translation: CACNSDYEQYF.

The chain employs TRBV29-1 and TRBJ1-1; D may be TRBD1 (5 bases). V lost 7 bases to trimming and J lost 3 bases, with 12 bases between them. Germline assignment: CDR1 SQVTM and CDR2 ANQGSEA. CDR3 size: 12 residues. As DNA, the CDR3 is TGCAGCGCTGTTGACAGTTACACTGAAGCTTTCTTT. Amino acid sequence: CSAVDSYTEAFF.

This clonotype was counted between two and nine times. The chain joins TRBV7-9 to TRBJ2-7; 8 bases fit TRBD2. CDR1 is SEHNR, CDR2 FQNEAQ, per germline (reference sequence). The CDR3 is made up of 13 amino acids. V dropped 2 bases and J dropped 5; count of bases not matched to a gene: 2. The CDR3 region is CASSLSGRNEQYF. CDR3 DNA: TGTGCCAGCAGCTTAAGCGGGAGAAACGAGCAGTACTTC.

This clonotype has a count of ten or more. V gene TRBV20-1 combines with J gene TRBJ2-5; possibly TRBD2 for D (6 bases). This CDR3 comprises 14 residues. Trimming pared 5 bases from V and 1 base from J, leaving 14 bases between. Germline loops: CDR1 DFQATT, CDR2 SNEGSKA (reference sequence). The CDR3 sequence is CSASNWRVQETQYF. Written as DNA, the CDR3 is TGCAGTGCTTCCAACTGGAGGGTCCAAGAGACCCAGTACTTC.

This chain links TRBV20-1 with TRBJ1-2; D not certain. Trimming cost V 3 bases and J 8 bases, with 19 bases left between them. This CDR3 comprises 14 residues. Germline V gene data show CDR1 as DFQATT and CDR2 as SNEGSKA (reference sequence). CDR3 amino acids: CSASERQTKSGYTF. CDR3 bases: TGCAGTGCTAGTGAGAGGCAAACCAAGTCAGGCTACACCTTC.

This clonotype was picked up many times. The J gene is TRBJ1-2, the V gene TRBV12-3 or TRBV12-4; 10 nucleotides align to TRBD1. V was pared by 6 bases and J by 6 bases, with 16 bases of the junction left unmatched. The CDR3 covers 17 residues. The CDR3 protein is CASRSRDRGSKAHGYTF. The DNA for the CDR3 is TGTGCCAGCAGATCCCGGGACAGGGGATCAAAAGCCCATGGCTACACCTTC.

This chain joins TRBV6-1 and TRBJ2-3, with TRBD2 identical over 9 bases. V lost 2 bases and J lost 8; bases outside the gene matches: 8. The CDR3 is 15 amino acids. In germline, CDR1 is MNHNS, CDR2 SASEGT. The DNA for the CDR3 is TGTGCCAGCAGTGAAAGGTCTAGCGGGATCGGTACGCAGTATTTT. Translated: CASSERSSGIGTQYF.